The T cell receptor (beta chain) described here comes from a study of blood T cell repertoires in COVID-19. Study overall: The samples span acute and convalescent COVID-19 from the United States, Italy and Spain. Nucleic acid was either cDNA or gDNA, and it came from T cells, B-cell-depleted T cells, or PBMCs.

CDR3 length: 18 amino acids. The germline V gene has CDR1 LGHNA and CDR2 YSLEER. Losses at the gene ends were 2 bases for V and 5 bases for J; bases not matched to a gene: 14. Sequenced by immunoSEQ multiplex PCR; TCRdb stores in-frame clones only, minus some. The sample lists more than 80,000 clones, about 90% occurring once. The sequence came from a young man with COVID-19, enrolled during active disease. The sequencing input was peripheral blood. This sequence joins TRBV4-3 and TRBJ1-4; 7 positions agree with TRBD1. The DNA for the CDR3 is TGCGCCAGCAGCCAACTGGGACTCCTAAGCAGGGGGAATGAAAAACTGTTTTTT. This gives the protein CASSQLGLLSRGNEKLFF.